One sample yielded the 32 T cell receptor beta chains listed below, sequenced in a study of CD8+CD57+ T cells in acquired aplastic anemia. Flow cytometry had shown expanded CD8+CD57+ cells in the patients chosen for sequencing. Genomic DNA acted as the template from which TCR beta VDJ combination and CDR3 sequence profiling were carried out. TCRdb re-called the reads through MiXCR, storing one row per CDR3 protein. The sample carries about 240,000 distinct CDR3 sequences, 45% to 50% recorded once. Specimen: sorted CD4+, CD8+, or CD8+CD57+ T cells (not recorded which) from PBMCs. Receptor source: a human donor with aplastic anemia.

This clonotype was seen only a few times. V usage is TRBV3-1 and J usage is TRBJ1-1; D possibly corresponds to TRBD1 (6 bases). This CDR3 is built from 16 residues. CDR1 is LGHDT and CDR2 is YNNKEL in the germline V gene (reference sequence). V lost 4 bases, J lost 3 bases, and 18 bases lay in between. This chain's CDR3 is CASSPRDNPEDTEAFF. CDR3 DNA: TGTGCCAGCAGCCCGAGGGACAACCCGGAGGACACTGAAGCTTTCTTT.

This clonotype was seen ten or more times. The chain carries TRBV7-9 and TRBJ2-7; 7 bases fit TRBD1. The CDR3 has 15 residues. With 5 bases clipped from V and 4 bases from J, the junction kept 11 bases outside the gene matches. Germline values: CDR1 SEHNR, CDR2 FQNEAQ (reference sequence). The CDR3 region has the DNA TGTGCCAGCAGCCTACCGGTGGGACAGTATTACGAGCAGTACTTC. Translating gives CASSLPVGQYYEQYF.

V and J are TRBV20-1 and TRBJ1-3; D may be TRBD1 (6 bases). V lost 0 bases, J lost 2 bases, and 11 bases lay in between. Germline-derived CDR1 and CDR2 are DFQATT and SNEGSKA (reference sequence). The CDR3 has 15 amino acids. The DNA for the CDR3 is TGCAGTGCTAGAGAACAGGGAAACACTGGAAACACCATATATTTT. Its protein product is CSAREQGNTGNTIYF.

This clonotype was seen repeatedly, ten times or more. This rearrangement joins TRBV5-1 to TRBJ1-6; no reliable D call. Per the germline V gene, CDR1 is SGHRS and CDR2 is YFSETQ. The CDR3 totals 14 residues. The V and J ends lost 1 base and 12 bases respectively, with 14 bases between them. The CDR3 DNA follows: TGCGCCAGCAGCTTGTCGGAGGGCAGCGAACCCCTCCACTTT. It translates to CASSLSEGSEPLHF.

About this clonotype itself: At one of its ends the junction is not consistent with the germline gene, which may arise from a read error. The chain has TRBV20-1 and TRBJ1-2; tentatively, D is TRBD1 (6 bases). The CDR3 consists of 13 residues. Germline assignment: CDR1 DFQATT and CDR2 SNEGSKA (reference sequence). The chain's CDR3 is CSARWDKWYGYTF. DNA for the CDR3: TGCAGTGCCAGATGGGACAAGTGGTATGGCTATACCTTC.

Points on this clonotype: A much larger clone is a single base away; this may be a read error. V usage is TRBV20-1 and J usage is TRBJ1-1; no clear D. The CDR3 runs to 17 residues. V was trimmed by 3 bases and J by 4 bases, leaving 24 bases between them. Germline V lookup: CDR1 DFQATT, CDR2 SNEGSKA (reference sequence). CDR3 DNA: TGCAGTGCTAGCGATGTAAGCGGACCCCTCGCGGGCACTGAAGCTTTCTTT. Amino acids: CSASDVSGPLAGTEAFF.

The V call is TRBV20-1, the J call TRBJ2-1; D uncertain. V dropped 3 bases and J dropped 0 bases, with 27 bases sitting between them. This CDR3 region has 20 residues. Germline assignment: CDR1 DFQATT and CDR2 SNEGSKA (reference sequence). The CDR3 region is CSARVSSPSPHFRSYNEQFF. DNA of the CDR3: TGCAGTGCTAGGGTTAGTTCTCCCAGCCCTCATTTCCGCTCCTACAATGAGCAGTTCTTC.

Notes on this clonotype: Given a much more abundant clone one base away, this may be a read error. CDR3 sequence: CASGDPGPRVQFF. The CDR3 DNA follows: TGTGCCAGCGGTGATCCCGGGCCACGGGTGCAGTTCTTC. The genes are TRBV27 and TRBJ2-1; D remains ambiguous. Germline V gene lookup returns CDR1 MNHEY and CDR2 SMNVEV (reference sequence). V lost 8 bases, J lost 12 bases, and 20 bases lay in between. The CDR3 has 13 amino acids.

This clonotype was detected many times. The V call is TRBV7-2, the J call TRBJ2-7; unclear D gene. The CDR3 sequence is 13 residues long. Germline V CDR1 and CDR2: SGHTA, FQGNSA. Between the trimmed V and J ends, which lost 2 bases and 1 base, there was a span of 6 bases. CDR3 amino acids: CASSLRQSYEQYF. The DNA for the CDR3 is TGTGCCAGCAGCTTAAGGCAGTCCTACGAGCAGTACTTC.

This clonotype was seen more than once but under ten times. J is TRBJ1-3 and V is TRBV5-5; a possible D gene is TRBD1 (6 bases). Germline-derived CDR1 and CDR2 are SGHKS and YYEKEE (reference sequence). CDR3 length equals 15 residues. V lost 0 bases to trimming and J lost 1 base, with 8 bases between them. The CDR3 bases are TGTGCCAGCAGCTTGGCCAGGGGATCTGGAAACACCATATATTTT. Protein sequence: CASSLARGSGNTIYF.

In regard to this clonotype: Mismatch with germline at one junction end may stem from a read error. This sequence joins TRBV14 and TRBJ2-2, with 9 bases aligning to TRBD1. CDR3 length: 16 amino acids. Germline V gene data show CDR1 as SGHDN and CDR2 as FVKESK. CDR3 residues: CASSQAGTGRTGELLF. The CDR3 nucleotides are TGTGCCAGCAGCCAAGCGGGGACAGGGAGGACCGGGGAGCTGCTCTTT.

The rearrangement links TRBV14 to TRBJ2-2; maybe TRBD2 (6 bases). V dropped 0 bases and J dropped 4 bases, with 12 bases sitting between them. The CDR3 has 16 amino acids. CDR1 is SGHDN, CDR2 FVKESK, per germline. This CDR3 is CASSQDLALGTGELFF. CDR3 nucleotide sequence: TGTGCCAGCAGCCAAGACCTAGCGTTGGGCACCGGGGAGCTGTTTTTT. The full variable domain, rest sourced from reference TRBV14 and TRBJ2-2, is EAGVTQFPSHSVIEKGQTVTLRCDPISGHDNLYWYRRVMGKEIKFLLHFVKESKQDESGMPNNRFLAERTGGTYSTLKVQPAELEDSGVYFCASSQDLALGTGELFFGEGSRLTVL.

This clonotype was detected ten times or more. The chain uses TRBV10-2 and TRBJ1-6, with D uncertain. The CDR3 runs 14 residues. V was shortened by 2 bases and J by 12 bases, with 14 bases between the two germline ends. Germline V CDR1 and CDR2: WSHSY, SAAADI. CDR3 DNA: TGCGCCAGCAGTGAGGCTGTTCGAAGGGAACCCCTCCACTTT. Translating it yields CASSEAVRREPLHF.

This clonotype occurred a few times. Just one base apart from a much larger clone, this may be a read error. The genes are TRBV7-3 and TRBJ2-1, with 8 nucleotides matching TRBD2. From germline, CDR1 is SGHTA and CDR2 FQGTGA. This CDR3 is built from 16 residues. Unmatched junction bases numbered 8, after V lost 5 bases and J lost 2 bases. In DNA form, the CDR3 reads TGTGCCAGCAGCGTAGGTACTAGCGGCGCCTACAATGAGCAGTTCTTC. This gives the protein CASSVGTSGAYNEQFF.

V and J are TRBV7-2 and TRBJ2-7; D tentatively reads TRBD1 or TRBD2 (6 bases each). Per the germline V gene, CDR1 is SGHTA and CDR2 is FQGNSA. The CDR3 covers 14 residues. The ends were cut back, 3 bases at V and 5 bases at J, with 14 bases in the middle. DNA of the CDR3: TGTGCCAGCAGCTTGGTCGGGGGCCGCAACGAGCAGTACTTC. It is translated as CASSLVGGRNEQYF. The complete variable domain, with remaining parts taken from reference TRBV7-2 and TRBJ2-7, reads GAGVSQSPSNKVTEKGKDVELRCDPISGHTALYWYRQSLGQGLEFLIYFQGNSAPDKSGLPSDRFSAERTGGSVSTLTIQRTQQEDSAVYLCASSLVGGRNEQYFGPGTRLTVT.

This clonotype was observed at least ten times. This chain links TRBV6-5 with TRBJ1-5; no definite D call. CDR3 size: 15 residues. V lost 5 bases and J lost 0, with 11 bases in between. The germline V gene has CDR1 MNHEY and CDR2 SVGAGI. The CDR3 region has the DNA TGTGCCAGCAGTCCAAGACACGATAGCAATCAGCCCCAGCATTTT. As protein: CASSPRHDSNQPQHF.

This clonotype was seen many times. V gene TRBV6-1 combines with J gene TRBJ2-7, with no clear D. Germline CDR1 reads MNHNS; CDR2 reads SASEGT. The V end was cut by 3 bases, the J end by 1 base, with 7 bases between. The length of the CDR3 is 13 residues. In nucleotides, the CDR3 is TGTGCCAGCAGTGACGGGTCTTCCTACGAGCAGTACTTC. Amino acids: CASSDGSSYEQYF.

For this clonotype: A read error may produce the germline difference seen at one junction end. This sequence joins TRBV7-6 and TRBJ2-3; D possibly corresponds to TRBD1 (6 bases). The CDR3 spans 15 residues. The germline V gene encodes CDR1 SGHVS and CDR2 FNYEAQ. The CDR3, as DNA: TGTGCCAGCAGGTTAGGGGGTGGGAGCACAGATACGCAGTATTTT. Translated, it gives CASRLGGGSTDTQYF. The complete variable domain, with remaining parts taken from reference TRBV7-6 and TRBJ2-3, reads GAGVSQSPRYKVTKRGQDVALRCDPISGHVSLYWYRQALGQGPEFLTYFNYEAQQDKSGLPNDRFSAERPEGSISTLTIQRTEQRDSAMYRCASRLGGGSTDTQYFGPGTRLTVL.

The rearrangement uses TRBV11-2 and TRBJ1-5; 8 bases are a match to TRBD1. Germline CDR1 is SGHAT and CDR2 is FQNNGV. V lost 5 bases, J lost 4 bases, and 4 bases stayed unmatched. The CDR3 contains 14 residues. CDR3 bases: TGTGCCAGCAGCCAACGACAGGGGAATCAGCCCCAGCATTTT. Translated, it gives CASSQRQGNQPQHF.

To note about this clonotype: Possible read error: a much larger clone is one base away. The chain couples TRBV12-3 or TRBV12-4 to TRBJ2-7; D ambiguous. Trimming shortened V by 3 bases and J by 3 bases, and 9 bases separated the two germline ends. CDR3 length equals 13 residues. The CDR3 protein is CASSLTYFYEQYF. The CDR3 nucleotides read TGTGCCAGCAGTTTGACGTACTTCTACGAGCAGTACTTC.

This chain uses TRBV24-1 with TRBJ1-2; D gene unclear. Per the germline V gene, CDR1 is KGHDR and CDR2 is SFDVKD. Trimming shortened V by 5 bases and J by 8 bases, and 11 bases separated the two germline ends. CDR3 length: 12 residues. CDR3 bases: TGTGCCACCAGTGGCGCTTTGCCCGGCTACACCTTC. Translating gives CATSGALPGYTF.

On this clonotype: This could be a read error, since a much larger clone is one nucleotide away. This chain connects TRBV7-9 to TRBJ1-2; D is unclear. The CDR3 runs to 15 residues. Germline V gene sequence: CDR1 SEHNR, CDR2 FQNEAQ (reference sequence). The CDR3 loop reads CASSLGSAPPGGYAF. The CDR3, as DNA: TGTGCCAGCAGCTTAGGATCCGCCCCACCAGGTGGCTACGCCTTC.

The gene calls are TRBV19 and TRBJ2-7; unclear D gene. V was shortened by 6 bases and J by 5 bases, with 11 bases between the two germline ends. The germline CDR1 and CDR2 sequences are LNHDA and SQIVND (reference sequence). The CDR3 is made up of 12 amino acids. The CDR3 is CASSMRYDEQYF. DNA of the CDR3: TGTGCCAGTAGCATGCGGTACGACGAGCAGTACTTC.

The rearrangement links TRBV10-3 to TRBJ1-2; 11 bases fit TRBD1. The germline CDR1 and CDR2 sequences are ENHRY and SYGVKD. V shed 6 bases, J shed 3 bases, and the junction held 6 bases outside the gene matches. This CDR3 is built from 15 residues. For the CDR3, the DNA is TGTGCCATCAGCGGAGGACAGGGGGCGGACTATGGCTACACCTTC. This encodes CAISGGQGADYGYTF.

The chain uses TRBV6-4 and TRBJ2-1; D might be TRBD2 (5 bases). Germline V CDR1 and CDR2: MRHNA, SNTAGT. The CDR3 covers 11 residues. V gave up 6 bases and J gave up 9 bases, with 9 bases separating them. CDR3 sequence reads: CASREGTEQFF. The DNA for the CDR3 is TGTGCCAGCAGAGAGGGCACTGAGCAGTTCTTC.

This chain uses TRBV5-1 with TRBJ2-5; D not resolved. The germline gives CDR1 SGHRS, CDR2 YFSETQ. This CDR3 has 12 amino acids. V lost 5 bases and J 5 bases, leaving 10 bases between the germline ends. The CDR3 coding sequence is TGCGCCAGCAGTTCCATCGGGGAGACCCAGTACTTC. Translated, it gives CASSSIGETQYF.

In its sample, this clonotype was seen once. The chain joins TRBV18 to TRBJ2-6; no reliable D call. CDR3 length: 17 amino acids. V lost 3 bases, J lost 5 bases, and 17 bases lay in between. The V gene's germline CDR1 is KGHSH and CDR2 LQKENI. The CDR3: CASSPRRVVMRANVLTF. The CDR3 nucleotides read TGTGCCAGCTCACCCCGACGCGTCGTTATGCGGGCCAACGTCCTGACTTTC.

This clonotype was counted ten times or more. CDR3 residues: CASTGGPEYNEQFF. CDR3 nucleotides: TGTGCCTCAACGGGGGGCCCCGAGTACAATGAGCAGTTCTTC. The gene calls are TRBV6-1 and TRBJ2-1; weak D call: TRBD2 (7 bases). CDR1 and CDR2 from the germline V gene are MNHNS and SASEGT. This CDR3 region has 14 residues. Between the trimmed V and J ends, which lost 11 bases and 4 bases, there was a span of 18 bases.

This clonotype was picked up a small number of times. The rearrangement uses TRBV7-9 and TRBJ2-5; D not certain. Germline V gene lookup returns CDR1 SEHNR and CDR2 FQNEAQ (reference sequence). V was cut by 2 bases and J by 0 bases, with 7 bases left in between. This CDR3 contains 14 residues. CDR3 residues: CASSLKVNQETQYF. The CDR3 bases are TGTGCCAGCAGCTTAAAGGTCAACCAAGAGACCCAGTACTTC.

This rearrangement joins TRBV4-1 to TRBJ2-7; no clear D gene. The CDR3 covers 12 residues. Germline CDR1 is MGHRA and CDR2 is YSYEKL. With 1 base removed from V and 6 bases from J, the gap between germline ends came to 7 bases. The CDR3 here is CASSQGVSEQYF. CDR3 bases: TGCGCCAGCAGCCAAGGGGTGAGCGAGCAGTACTTC.

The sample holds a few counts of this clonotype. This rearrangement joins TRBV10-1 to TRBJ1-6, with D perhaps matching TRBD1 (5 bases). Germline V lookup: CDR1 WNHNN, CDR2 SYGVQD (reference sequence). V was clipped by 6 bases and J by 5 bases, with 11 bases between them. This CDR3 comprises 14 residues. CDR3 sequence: CASRAQEHNSPLHF. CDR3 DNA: TGCGCCAGCAGAGCACAGGAACATAATTCACCCCTCCACTTT.

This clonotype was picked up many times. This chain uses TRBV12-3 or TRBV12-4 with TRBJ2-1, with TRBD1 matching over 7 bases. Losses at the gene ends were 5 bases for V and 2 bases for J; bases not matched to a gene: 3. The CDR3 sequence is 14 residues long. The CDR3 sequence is CASSAQGAYNEQFF. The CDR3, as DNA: TGTGCCAGCAGTGCCCAGGGGGCCTACAATGAGCAGTTCTTC.